The 10 T cell receptor beta chains below all came from one sample that was sequenced in a study of spatial heterogeneity in lung cancer. Using its own MiXCR run on the 5' RACE reads, TCRdb lists one record per CDR3 protein. Here the sample spans tens of thousands of distinct CDR3 sequences, over 10% being singletons. Time point of the sample: sample taken at primary tumor resection. Unsorted whole RNA from tumor, nontumor lung or frozen PBMC underwent sequencing. Sequencing was performed on PBMCs, taken at surgery. These receptors were collected from a male donor with early-stage non-small cell lung cancer.

This clonotype showed up just a few times. CDR3 in DNA: TGTGCCAGCAGTCCCTCAGGGGTCGGGGAGCTGTTTTTT. The encoded protein is CASSPSGVGELFF. The J gene is TRBJ2-2, the V gene TRBV2; a possible D gene is TRBD1 (6 bases). The CDR3 runs 13 residues. Germline V lookup: CDR1 SNHLY, CDR2 FYNNEI. The V gene lost 5 bases and the J gene lost 7 bases, with 11 bases spanning the gap. Filled out from reference TRBV2 and TRBJ2-2, the complete variable domain reads EPEVTQTPSHQVTQMGQEVILRCVPISNHLYFYWYRQILGQKVEFLVSFYNNEISEKSEIFDDQFSVERPDGSNFTLKIRSTKLEDSAMYFCASSPSGVGELFFGEGSRLTVL.

This chain joins TRBV5-1 and TRBJ2-7; 9 nucleotides align to TRBD2. V gave up 2 bases and J gave up 4 bases; unmatched junction bases: 10. Germline values: CDR1 SGHRS, CDR2 YFSETQ. The CDR3 is 16 residues long. CDR3 region: CASSLAGGAGVYEQYF. DNA of the CDR3: TGCGCCAGCAGCTTAGCGGGAGGAGCCGGGGTTTACGAGCAGTACTTC.

The chain couples TRBV29-1 to TRBJ2-7; D perhaps matches TRBD1 (5 bases). Trimming cost V 0 bases and J 3 bases, with 9 bases left between them. Germline assignment: CDR1 SQVTM and CDR2 ANQGSEA. The CDR3 covers 13 residues. The CDR3 coding sequence is TGCAGCGTTGAAGAGGGGCAGGGCTACGAGCAGTACTTC. This sequence encodes CSVEEGQGYEQYF.

This clonotype was counted between two and nine times. The chain uses TRBV7-6 and TRBJ1-1, with 8 bases aligning to TRBD1. The length of the CDR3 is 15 residues. V was clipped by 2 bases and J by 3 bases; unmatched bases: 5. In germline, CDR1 is SGHVS, CDR2 FNYEAQ. The CDR3 spells CASSLTSTGDTEAFF. CDR3 DNA sequence: TGTGCCAGCAGCTTAACCTCGACAGGGGACACTGAAGCTTTCTTT.

This clonotype has only a few counts. V gene TRBV20-1 combines with J gene TRBJ2-2; 7 bases fit TRBD1. The CDR3 has 14 amino acids. The junction had 9 bases not matched to a gene; V was cut back by 4 bases and J by 7 bases. Per germline, CDR1 DFQATT and CDR2 SNEGSKA (reference sequence). The CDR3 protein is CSANRGRSGGELFF. The DNA for the CDR3 is TGCAGTGCTAACAGGGGCCGGTCGGGCGGGGAGCTGTTTTTT.

This clonotype was detected ten times or more. The chain is built from TRBV24-1 and TRBJ1-2, with D uncertain. This CDR3 has 12 residues. The germline gives CDR1 KGHDR, CDR2 SFDVKD. The V gene lost 2 bases and the J gene lost 8 bases, with 8 bases spanning the gap. The CDR3: CATSDSGRGYTF. CDR3 nucleotides: TGTGCCACCAGTGATTCCGGTCGGGGCTACACCTTC.

In this sample, this clonotype turned up a few times. The chain employs TRBV7-2 and TRBJ2-5; D perhaps matches TRBD2 (5 bases). CDR1 and CDR2 from the germline V gene are SGHTA and FQGNSA. Between the trimmed V and J ends, which lost 5 bases and 5 bases, there was a span of 15 bases. The CDR3 is 14 residues long. The CDR3 region is CASSPSPSGETQYF. CDR3 sequence (DNA): TGTGCCAGCAGCCCCAGCCCATCGGGGGAGACCCAGTACTTC.

This rearrangement joins TRBV2 to TRBJ2-1, with TRBD2 identical over 9 bases. Looked up from germline, CDR1 is SNHLY and CDR2 is FYNNEI. Unmatched junction bases numbered 7, after V lost 4 bases and J lost 9 bases. The CDR3 is made up of 14 amino acids. CDR3 sequence reads: CASSGLTSGTEQFF. Written as DNA, the CDR3 is TGTGCCAGCAGTGGGTTGACTAGCGGCACTGAGCAGTTCTTC.

This clonotype was counted many times. The chain has TRBV3-1 and TRBJ1-5, with D possibly matching TRBD1 (5 bases). This CDR3 is built from 14 residues. Germline CDR1 LGHDT, CDR2 YNNKEL (reference sequence). The V and J ends lost 1 base and 4 bases respectively, with 8 bases between them. The CDR3 region has the DNA TGTGCCAGCAGCCAAGCGGGACGTAATCAGCCCCAGCATTTT. It is translated as CASSQAGRNQPQHF.

This clonotype was seen many times. The chain uses TRBV6-1 and TRBJ1-5; possible D gene TRBD1, 6 bases. The V end was cut by 10 bases, the J end by 4 bases, with 23 bases between. This CDR3 comprises 16 residues. Per the germline V gene, CDR1 is MNHNS and CDR2 is SASEGT. CDR3 nucleotides: TGTGCCACCTTGCTCTGGGACACCTCAATAAATCAGCCCCAGCATTTT. Amino acid sequence: CATLLWDTSINQPQHF.